Each of the 21 T cell receptor beta chains below was sequenced from the same sample in a study of blood T cell repertoires in COVID-19. Generated by immunoSEQ multiplex PCR, the TCRdb table keeps only in-frame clones and is missing some. In the table there are around 44,000 clones, roughly 90% of which are singletons. Input material: peripheral blood. The origin of the receptors is a human donor in a cohort sampled during active COVID-19.

This clone was observed once. The genes are TRBV11-3 and TRBJ2-7, with D unclear. The V end lost 5 bases, the J end lost 3 bases, and 11 bases lay between the germline ends. The CDR3 runs 13 residues. Germline assignment: CDR1 SGHNT and CDR2 YENEEA. This CDR3 is CASSPRTGYEQYF. For the CDR3, the DNA is TGTGCCAGCAGCCCCCGTACCGGCTACGAGCAGTACTTC. Variable domain in full (rest from reference TRBV11-3 and TRBJ2-7): EAGVVQSPRYKIIEKKQPVAFWCNPISGHNTLYWYLQNLGQGPELLIRYENEEAVDDSQLPKDRFSAERLKGVDSTLKIQPAELGDSAVYLCASSPRTGYEQYFGPGTRLTVT.

The rearrangement links TRBV20-1 to TRBJ1-4; no firm D call. The CDR3 has 14 residues. The germline V gene has CDR1 DFQATT and CDR2 SNEGSKA (reference sequence). V was shortened by 3 bases and J by 3 bases, with 11 bases between the two germline ends. CDR3 in DNA: TGCAGTGCTAGTATCCCTCCCCCTAATGAAAAACTGTTTTTT. Its translation is CSASIPPPNEKLFF.

The V gene is TRBV5-6, the J gene TRBJ2-4, with 8 nucleotides matching TRBD1. Germline loops: CDR1 SGHDT, CDR2 YYEEEE. There are 16 residues in the CDR3. The trim removed 6 bases at V and 0 bases at J, leaving 8 bases unmatched. In DNA, the CDR3 is TGTGCCAGCAAGGTCCAGGGGGCTCGAGCCAAAAACATTCAGTACTTC. Its translation is CASKVQGARAKNIQYF.

The CDR3 sequence: CASSRRQVITGANVLTF. The DNA for the CDR3 is TGTGCCAGCAGTCGTCGACAGGTGATAACTGGGGCCAACGTCCTGACTTTC. The chain combines TRBV6-2 or TRBV6-3 with TRBJ2-6; D may be TRBD1 (6 bases). Trimming took 5 bases from V and 2 from J, leaving 16 bases between them. CDR3 length equals 17 residues. In germline, CDR1 is MNHEY, CDR2 SVGEGT.

J is TRBJ2-7 and V is TRBV19; possible D gene TRBD2, 6 bases. The CDR3 is 14 amino acids. The ends were cut back, 5 bases at V and 10 bases at J, with 21 bases in the middle. Germline V gene lookup returns CDR1 LNHDA and CDR2 SQIVND (reference sequence). The CDR3 DNA sequence: TGTGCCAGTAGTCTGGGGGACTTCGGAGCGAGACAGTACTTC. It is translated as CASSLGDFGARQYF.

This rearrangement joins TRBV27 to TRBJ2-1, with 10 bases lining up with TRBD2. V was clipped by 5 bases and J by 6 bases; unmatched bases: 22. The CDR3 runs 20 residues. CDR1 and CDR2 from the germline V gene are MNHEY and SMNVEV (reference sequence). The CDR3 protein is CASSPRWLAGEGIFFNEQFF. Here the CDR3 DNA reads TGTGCCAGCAGTCCCCGTTGGCTAGCGGGAGAGGGGATATTTTTCAATGAGCAGTTCTTC.

This chain uses TRBV7-2 with TRBJ2-4; 7 bases are a match to TRBD1. Germline CDR1 reads SGHTA; CDR2 reads FQGNSA. After removal of 4 bases from V and 0 bases from J, the junction contained 9 bases not matched to a gene. The CDR3 has 17 amino acids. In DNA form, the CDR3 reads TGTGCCAGCAGCTCGCTGCGACAGGGTCTAGCCAAAAACATTCAGTACTTC. This translates into CASSSLRQGLAKNIQYF. The variable domain in full, with the rest retrieved from reference TRBV7-2 and TRBJ2-4, is GAGVSQSPSNKVTEKGKDVELRCDPISGHTALYWYRQSLGQGLEFLIYFQGNSAPDKSGLPSDRFSAERTGGSVSTLTIQRTQQEDSAVYLCASSSLRQGLAKNIQYFGAGTRLSVL.

The V and J genes are TRBV5-1 and TRBJ2-6; TRBD2 matches 10 bases. This CDR3 has 17 residues. V shed 0 bases, J shed 2 bases, and the junction held 2 bases outside the gene matches. CDR1 SGHRS and CDR2 YFSETQ come from the germline V gene. The CDR3 is CASSLAGTSAGANVLTF. Here the CDR3 DNA reads TGCGCCAGCAGCTTGGCGGGGACTAGCGCTGGGGCCAACGTCCTGACTTTC.

J is TRBJ1-5 and V is TRBV2; D not resolved. Trimming took 2 bases from V and 11 from J, leaving 16 bases between them. Germline V gene sequence: CDR1 SNHLY, CDR2 FYNNEI. The CDR3 contains 14 residues. Here the CDR3 DNA reads TGTGCCAGCAGTGAAAAGGGCGGACTTAGGGCCCAGCATTTT. Translation: CASSEKGGLRAQHF.

The rearrangement links TRBV3-1 (or the pseudogene TRBV3-2) to TRBJ1-6; 10 bases line up with TRBD1. In germline, CDR1 is LGHDT, CDR2 YNNKEL (reference sequence). Trimming cost V 4 bases and J 10 bases; bases outside gene matches: 10. This CDR3 comprises 16 residues. The CDR3 nucleotides read TGTGCCAGCAGCCGACACGGGACAGGGGTTAGCTCACCCCTCCACTTT. Its translation is CASSRHGTGVSSPLHF.

This chain joins TRBV4-3 and TRBJ2-5; perhaps TRBD2 as D (6 bases). Per germline, CDR1 LGHNA and CDR2 YSLEER. V dropped 0 bases and J dropped 4 bases, with 15 bases sitting between them. This CDR3 has 16 amino acids. This chain's CDR3 is CASSQDRDGGRETQYF. In nucleotides, the CDR3 is TGCGCCAGCAGCCAAGATAGAGACGGAGGGAGAGAGACCCAGTACTTC.

The chain is built from TRBV18 and TRBJ2-2; a possible D gene is TRBD2 (6 bases). This CDR3 is 15 amino acids long. The germline V and J ends were trimmed by 4 bases and 1 base, with 10 bases remaining between them. The germline gives CDR1 KGHSH, CDR2 LQKENI. CDR3 nucleotides: TGTGCCAGCTCACGGTATAGCGGGAACACCGGGGAGCTGTTTTTT. Amino acids: CASSRYSGNTGELFF. The full variable domain, its missing parts supplied by reference TRBV18 and TRBJ2-2, is NAGVMQNPRHLVRRRGQEARLRCSPMKGHSHVYWYRQLPEEGLKFMVYLQKENIIDESGMPKERFSAEFPKEGPSILRIQQVVRGDSAAYFCASSRYSGNTGELFFGEGSRLTVL.

The chain employs TRBV5-8 and TRBJ1-1, with D maybe TRBD1 (6 bases). The CDR3 sequence is 18 residues long. Germline lookup yields CDR1 SGHTS and CDR2 YDEGEE. V was trimmed by 4 bases and J by 3 bases, leaving 25 bases between them. The CDR3 DNA follows: TGTGCCAGCAGCCTTAAGGGGGACGGTGGTAATGGGTACACTGAAGCTTTCTTT. Translating gives CASSLKGDGGNGYTEAFF.

V and J are TRBV5-1 and TRBJ2-5; 8 bases match TRBD2. The CDR3 loop spans 17 amino acids. With V trimmed by 4 bases and J by 2 bases, 13 bases remained unmatched. CDR1 SGHRS and CDR2 YFSETQ come from the germline V gene. CDR3 region: CASSPNPGLGGQETQYF. The CDR3 DNA follows: TGCGCCAGCAGCCCCAACCCGGGACTAGGTGGTCAAGAGACCCAGTACTTC.

This chain links TRBV7-2 with TRBJ1-2; 8 bases are shared with TRBD1. V shed 5 bases and J 4 bases; nucleotides not matched to a gene: 6. The V gene's germline CDR1 is SGHTA and CDR2 FQGNSA. The CDR3 has 14 amino acids. CDR3 sequence (DNA): TGTGCCAGCAGCCCGACAGGGGTATCCTATGGCTACACCTTC. Amino acids: CASSPTGVSYGYTF.

The chain links TRBV5-1 to TRBJ2-3; weak D call: TRBD2 (6 bases). CDR1 and CDR2 (germline): SGHRS, YFSETQ. CDR3 length: 13 residues. With 6 bases removed from V and 4 bases from J, the gap between germline ends came to 12 bases. Here the CDR3 DNA reads TGCGCCAGCACGTGGGGGGAGTCAGATACGCAGTATTTT. Its translation is CASTWGESDTQYF.

This chain joins TRBV25-1 and TRBJ2-2; 10 nucleotides line up with TRBD1. Trimming took 0 bases from V and 7 from J; bases not matched to a gene: 5. In germline, CDR1 is MGHDK, CDR2 SYGVNS. The CDR3 covers 16 residues. The DNA for the CDR3 is TGTGCCAGCAGTGAATATATTGGACAGGGGGTCGGGGAGCTGTTTTTT. Translation: CASSEYIGQGVGELFF.

The V and J genes are TRBV5-1 and TRBJ2-1, with 9 bases lining up with TRBD2. J gave up 2 bases and V 5 bases, and 5 bases lay outside the gene matches. Per germline, CDR1 SGHRS and CDR2 YFSETQ. The CDR3 length is 15 residues. This CDR3 reads CASRKAGGTYNEQFF. Here the CDR3 DNA reads TGCGCCAGCAGGAAGGCGGGAGGGACCTACAATGAGCAGTTCTTC.

The chain is built from TRBV4-3 and TRBJ2-7; TRBD1 might be the D (5 bases). V dropped 0 bases and J dropped 0 bases, with 12 bases sitting between them. The germline V gene has CDR1 LGHNA and CDR2 YSLEER. This CDR3 contains 16 residues. The CDR3 bases are TGCGCCAGCAGCCAAGACCTTTTAGGGGCCTCCTACGAGCAGTACTTC. Residues: CASSQDLLGASYEQYF.

This clone was recorded a few times. This sequence joins TRBV6-6 and TRBJ1-5, with D maybe TRBD1 (5 bases). Trimming removed 4 bases at V and 2 bases at J, with 9 bases between. CDR3 length: 14 amino acids. CDR1 and CDR2 (germline): MNHNY, SVGAGI (reference sequence). CDR3 nucleotides: TGTGCCAGCAGTTCAGGGATGGGCAATCAGCCCCAGCATTTT. This encodes CASSSGMGNQPQHF.

V gene TRBV3-1 (or the pseudogene TRBV3-2) combines with J gene TRBJ2-5; 10 positions match TRBD1. The junction had 5 bases not matched to a gene; V was cut back by 4 bases and J by 6 bases. Germline V CDR1 and CDR2: LGHDT, YNNKEL (reference sequence). The CDR3 has 14 amino acids. The CDR3, as DNA: TGTGCCAGCAGCCCCCGGACAGGGGGAAAGACCCAGTACTTC. Translation gives CASSPRTGGKTQYF.